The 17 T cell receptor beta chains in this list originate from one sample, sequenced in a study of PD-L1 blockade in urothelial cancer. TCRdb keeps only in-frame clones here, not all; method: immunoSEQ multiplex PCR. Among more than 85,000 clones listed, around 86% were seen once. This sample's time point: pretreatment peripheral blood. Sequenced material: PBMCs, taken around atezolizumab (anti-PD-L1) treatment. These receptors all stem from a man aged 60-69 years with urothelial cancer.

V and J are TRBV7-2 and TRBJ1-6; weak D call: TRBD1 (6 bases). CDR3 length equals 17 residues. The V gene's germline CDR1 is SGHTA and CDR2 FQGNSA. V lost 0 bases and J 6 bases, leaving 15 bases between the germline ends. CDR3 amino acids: CASSLASETGGNSPLHF. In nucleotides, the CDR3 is TGTGCCAGCAGCTTAGCGTCGGAGACAGGCGGTAATTCACCCCTCCACTTT.

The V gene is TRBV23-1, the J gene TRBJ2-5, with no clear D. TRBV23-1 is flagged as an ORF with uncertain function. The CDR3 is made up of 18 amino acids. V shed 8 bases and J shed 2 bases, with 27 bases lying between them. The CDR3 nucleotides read TGCGCCAGCCGACCATCCCAGATTGGCACAGAAAAACAAGAGACCCAGTACTTC. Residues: CASRPSQIGTEKQETQYF.

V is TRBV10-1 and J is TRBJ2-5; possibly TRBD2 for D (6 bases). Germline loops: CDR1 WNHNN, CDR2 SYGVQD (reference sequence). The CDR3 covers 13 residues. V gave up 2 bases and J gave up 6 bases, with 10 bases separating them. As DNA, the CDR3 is TGCGCCAGCAGTGAGCCGGGGGTAAAGACCCAGTACTTC. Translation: CASSEPGVKTQYF.

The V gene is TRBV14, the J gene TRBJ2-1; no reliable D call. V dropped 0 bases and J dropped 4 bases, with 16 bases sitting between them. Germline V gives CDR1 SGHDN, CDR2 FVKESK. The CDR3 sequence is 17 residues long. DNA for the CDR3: TGTGCCAGCAGCCAAGACCCCAGCGCCAACCTTTACAATGAGCAGTTCTTC. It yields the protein CASSQDPSANLYNEQFF. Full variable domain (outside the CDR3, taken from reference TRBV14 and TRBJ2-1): EAGVTQFPSHSVIEKGQTVTLRCDPISGHDNLYWYRRVMGKEIKFLLHFVKESKQDESGMPNNRFLAERTGGTYSTLKVQPAELEDSGVYFCASSQDPSANLYNEQFFGPGTRLTVL.

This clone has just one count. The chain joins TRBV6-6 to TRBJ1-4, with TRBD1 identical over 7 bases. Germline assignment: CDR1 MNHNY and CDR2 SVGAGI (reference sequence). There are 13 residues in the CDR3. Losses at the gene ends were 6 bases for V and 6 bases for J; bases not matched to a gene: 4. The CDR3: CASSRQGDEKLFF. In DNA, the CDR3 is TGTGCCAGCAGCCGACAGGGCGATGAAAAACTGTTTTTT.

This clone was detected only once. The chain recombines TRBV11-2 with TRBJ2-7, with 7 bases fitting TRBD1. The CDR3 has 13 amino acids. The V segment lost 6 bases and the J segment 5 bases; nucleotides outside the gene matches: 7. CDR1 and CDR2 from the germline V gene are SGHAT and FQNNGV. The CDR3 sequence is CASRLGTANEQYF. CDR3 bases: TGTGCCAGCAGACTCGGGACAGCCAACGAGCAGTACTTC. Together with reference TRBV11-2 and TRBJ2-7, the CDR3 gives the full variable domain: EAGVAQSPRYKIIEKRQSVAFWCNPISGHATLYWYQQILGQGPKLLIQFQNNGVVDDSQLPKDRFSAERLKGVDSTLKIQPAKLEDSAVYLCASRLGTANEQYFGPGTRLTVT.

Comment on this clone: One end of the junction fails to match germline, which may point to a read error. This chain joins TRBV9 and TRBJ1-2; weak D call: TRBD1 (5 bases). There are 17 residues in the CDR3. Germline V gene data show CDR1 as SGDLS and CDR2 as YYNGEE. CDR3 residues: CASSVAREEGTKYGYTF. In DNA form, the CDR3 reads TGTGCCAGCAGCGTAGCCCGCGAGGAGGGGACTAAGTATGGCTACACCTTC.

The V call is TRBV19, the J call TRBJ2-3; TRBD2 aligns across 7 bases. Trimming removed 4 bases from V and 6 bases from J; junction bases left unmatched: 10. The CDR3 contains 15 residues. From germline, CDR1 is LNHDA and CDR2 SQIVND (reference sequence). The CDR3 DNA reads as TGTGCCAGTAGTACCCAGGCGGGAGATTCTGATACGCAGTATTTT. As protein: CASSTQAGDSDTQYF.

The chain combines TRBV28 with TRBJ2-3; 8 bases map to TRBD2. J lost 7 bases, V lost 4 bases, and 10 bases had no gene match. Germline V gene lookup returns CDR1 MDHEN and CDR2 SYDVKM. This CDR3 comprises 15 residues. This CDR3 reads CASSSPGTSANTQYF. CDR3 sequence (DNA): TGTGCCAGCAGTTCTCCCGGGACTAGTGCAAATACGCAGTATTTT. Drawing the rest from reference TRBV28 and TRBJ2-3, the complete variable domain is DVKVTQSSRYLVKRTGEKVFLECVQDMDHENMFWYRQDPGLGLRLIYFSYDVKMKEKGDIPEGYSVSREKKERFSLILESASTNQTSMYLCASSSPGTSANTQYFGPGTRLTVL.

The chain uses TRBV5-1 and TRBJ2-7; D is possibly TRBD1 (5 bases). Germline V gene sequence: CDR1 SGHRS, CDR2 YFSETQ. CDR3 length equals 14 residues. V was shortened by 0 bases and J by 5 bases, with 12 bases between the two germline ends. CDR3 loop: CASSLVTGTDEQYF. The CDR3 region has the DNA TGCGCCAGCAGCTTGGTTACAGGTACTGACGAGCAGTACTTC.

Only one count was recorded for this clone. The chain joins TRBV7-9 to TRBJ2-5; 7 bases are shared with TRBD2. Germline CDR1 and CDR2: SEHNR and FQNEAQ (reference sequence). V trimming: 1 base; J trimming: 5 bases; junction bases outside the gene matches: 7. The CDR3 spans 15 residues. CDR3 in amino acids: CASSLGWTGRETQYF. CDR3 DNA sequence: TGTGCCAGCAGCTTAGGTTGGACCGGGAGGGAGACCCAGTACTTC.

This chain's CDR3 is CASSLGGTLNTEAFF. As DNA, the CDR3 is TGTGCCAGCAGCTTGGGTGGGACACTGAACACTGAAGCTTTCTTT. The rearrangement links TRBV5-4 to TRBJ1-1, with TRBD1 as a possible D gene (6 bases). CDR1 and CDR2 from the germline V gene are SGHNT and YYREEE (reference sequence). The CDR3 consists of 15 residues. V lost 0 bases, J lost 0 bases, and 9 bases lay in between.

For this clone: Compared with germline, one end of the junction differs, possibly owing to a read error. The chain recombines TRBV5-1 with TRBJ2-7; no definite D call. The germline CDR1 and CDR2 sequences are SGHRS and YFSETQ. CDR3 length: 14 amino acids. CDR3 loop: CASSLASNSHEQYF. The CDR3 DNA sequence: TGCGCCAGCAGCTTGGCTTCCAACTCCCACGAGCAGTACTTC.

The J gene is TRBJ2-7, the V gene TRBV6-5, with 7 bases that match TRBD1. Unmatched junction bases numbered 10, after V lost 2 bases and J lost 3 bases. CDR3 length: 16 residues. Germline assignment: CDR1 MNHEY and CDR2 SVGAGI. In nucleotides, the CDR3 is TGTGCCAGCAGTTACCCTCGGCAGGGGGTTGGCTACGAGCAGTACTTC. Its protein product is CASSYPRQGVGYEQYF.

The CDR3, as DNA: TGTGCCAGCAGGAGGCAGGGCCTCCTTTACGAGCAGTACTTC. Its protein product is CASRRQGLLYEQYF. The rearrangement joins TRBV6-5 to TRBJ2-7, with D possibly matching TRBD1 (5 bases). Germline values: CDR1 MNHEY, CDR2 SVGAGI. The ends were cut back, 6 bases at V and 4 bases at J, with 16 bases in the middle. This CDR3 has 14 residues.

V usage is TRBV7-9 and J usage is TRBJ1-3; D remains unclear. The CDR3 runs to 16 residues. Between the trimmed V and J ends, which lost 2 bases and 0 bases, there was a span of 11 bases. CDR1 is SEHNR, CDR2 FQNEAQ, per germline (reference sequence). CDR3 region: CASSLNPLNSGNTIYF. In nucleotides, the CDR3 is TGTGCCAGCAGCTTAAATCCTCTTAACTCTGGAAACACCATATATTTT.

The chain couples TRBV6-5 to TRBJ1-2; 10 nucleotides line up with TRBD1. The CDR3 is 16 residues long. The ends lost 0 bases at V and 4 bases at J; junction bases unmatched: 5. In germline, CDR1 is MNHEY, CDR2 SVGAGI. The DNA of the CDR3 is TGTGCCAGCAGTTACTCGGACAGGGGGGTGTTCTATGGCTACACCTTC. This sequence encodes CASSYSDRGVFYGYTF.